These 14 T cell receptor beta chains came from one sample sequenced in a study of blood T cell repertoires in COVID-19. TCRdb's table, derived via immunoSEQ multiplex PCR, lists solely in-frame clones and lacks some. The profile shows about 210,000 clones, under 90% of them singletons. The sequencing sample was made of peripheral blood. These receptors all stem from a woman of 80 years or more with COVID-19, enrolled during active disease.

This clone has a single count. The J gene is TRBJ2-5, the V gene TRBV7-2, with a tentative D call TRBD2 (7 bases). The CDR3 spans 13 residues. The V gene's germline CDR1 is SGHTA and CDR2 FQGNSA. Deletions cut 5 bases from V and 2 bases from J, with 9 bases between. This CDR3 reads CASSGGAQETQYF. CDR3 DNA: TGTGCCAGCAGCGGGGGGGCACAAGAGACCCAGTACTTC.

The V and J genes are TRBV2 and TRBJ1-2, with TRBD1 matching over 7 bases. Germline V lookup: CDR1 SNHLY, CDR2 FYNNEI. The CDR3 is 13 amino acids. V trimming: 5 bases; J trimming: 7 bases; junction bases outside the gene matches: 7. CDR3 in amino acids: CASSIQGVRGYTF. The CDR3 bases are TGTGCCAGCAGTATCCAGGGGGTACGTGGCTACACCTTC.

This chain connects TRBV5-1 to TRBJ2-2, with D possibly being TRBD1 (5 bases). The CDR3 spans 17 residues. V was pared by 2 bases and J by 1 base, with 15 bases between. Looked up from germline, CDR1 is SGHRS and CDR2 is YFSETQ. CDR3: CASSFSRQPLNTGELFF. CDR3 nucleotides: TGCGCCAGCAGCTTTTCCAGACAGCCCTTGAACACCGGGGAGCTGTTTTTT.

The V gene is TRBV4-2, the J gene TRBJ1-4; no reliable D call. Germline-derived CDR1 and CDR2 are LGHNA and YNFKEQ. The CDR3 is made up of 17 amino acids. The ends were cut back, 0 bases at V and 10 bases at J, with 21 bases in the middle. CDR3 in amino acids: CASSQELSGSLTGKLFF. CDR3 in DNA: TGTGCCAGCAGCCAAGAGCTGTCGGGATCCTTAACGGGAAAACTGTTTTTT.

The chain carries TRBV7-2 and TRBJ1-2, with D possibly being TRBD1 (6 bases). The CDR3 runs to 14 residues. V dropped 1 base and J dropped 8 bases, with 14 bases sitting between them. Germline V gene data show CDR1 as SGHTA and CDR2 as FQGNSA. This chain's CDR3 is CASSLGPGEGGYTF. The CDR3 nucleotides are TGTGCCAGCAGCTTAGGTCCAGGGGAGGGCGGCTACACCTTC. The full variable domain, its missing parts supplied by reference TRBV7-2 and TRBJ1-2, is GAGVSQSPSNKVTEKGKDVELRCDPISGHTALYWYRQSLGQGLEFLIYFQGNSAPDKSGLPSDRFSAERTGGSVSTLTIQRTQQEDSAVYLCASSLGPGEGGYTFGSGTRLTVV.

CDR3 in amino acids: CASSPAPGRVNEQFF. The CDR3, as DNA: TGTGCCAGCAGCCCCGCCCCCGGGAGGGTCAATGAGCAGTTCTTC. This chain uses TRBV6-5 with TRBJ2-1; 8 bases are a match to TRBD2. V lost 6 bases to trimming and J lost 6 bases; unmatched junction nucleotides: 10. Germline V gene lookup returns CDR1 MNHEY and CDR2 SVGAGI. The CDR3 runs to 15 residues.

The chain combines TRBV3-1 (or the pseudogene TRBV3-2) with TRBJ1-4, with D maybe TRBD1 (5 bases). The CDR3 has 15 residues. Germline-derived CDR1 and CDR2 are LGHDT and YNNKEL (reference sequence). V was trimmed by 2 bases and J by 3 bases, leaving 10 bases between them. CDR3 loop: CASSQQGSSNEKLFF. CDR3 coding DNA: TGTGCCAGCAGCCAACAGGGCAGTTCTAATGAAAAACTGTTTTTT.

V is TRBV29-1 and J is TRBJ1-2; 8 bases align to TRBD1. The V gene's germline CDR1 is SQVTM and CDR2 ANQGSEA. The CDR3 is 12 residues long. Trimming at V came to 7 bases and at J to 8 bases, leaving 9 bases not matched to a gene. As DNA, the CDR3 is TGCAGCGAGGGGGGACAGGATTCGGGCTACACCTTC. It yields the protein CSEGGQDSGYTF.

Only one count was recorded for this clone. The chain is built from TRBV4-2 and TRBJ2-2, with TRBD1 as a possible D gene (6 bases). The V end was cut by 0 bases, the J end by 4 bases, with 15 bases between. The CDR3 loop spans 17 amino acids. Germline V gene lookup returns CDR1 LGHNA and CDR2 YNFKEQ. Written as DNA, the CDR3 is TGTGCCAGCAGCCAAGACCAGGGGCCACTCGGCACCGGGGAGCTGTTTTTT. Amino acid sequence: CASSQDQGPLGTGELFF.

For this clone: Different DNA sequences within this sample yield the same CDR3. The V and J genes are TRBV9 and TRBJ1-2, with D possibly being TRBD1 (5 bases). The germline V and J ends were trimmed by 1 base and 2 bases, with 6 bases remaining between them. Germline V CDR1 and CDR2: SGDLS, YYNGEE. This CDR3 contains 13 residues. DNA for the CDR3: TGTGCCAGCAGCGTAACAGGAAACTATGGCTACACCTTC. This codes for CASSVTGNYGYTF.

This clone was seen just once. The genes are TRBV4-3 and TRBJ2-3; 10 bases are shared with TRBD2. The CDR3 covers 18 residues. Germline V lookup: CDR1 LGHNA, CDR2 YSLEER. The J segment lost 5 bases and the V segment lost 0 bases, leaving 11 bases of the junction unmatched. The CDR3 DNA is TGCGCCAGCAGCCAAGATCTCGGAGCGGGGGGGCCAGGAGATACGCAGTATTTT. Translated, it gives CASSQDLGAGGPGDTQYF.

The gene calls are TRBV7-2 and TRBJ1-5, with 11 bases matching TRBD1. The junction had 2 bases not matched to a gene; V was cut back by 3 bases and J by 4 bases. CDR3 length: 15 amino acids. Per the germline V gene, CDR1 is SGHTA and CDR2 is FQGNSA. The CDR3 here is CASSFWDRGNQPQHF. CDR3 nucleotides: TGTGCCAGCAGCTTCTGGGACAGGGGGAATCAGCCCCAGCATTTT.

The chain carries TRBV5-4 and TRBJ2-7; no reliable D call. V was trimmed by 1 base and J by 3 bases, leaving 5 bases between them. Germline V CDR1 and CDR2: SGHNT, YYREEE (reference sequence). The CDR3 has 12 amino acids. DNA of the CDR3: TGTGCCAGCAGCTTGCAGTGCTACGAGCAGTACGTC. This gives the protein CASSLQCYEQYV.

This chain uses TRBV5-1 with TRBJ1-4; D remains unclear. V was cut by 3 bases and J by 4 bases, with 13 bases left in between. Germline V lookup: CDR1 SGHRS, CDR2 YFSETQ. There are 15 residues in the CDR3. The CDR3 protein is CASSYRLTSNEKLFF. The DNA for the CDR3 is TGCGCCAGCAGCTACCGCCTGACAAGTAATGAAAAACTGTTTTTT.